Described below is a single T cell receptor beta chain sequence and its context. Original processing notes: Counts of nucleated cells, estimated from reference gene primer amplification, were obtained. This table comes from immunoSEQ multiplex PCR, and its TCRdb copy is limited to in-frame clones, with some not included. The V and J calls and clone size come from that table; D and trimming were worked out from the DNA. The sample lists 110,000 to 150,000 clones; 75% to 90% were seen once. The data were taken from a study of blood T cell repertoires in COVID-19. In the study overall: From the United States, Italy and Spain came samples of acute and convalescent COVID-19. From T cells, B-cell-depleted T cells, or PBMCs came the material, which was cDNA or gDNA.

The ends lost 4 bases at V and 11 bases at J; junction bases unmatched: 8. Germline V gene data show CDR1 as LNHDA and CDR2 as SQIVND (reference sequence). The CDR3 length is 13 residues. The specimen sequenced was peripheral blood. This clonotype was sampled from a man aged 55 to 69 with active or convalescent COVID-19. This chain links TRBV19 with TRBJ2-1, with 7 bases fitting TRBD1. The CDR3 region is CASSRKPGQKQFF. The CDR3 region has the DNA TGTGCCAGTAGTAGAAAACCGGGACAGAAGCAGTTCTTC.